By share, the clone carrying this T cell receptor (beta chain) ranks as medium-sized. The target antigen is unknown. Time point described: sample taken at primary tumor resection. Samples were donated by 72 untreated early-stage non-small cell lung cancer patients. Material for sequencing was whole RNA from tumor, nontumor lung or frozen PBMC, left unsorted. TCRdb re-analysed the 5' RACE reads in MiXCR, keeping a single row per CDR3 protein. Altogether some 13,000 distinct CDR3 sequences are present, under 4% being singletons, with the ten largest covering under 10%. These data are taken from a study of spatial heterogeneity in lung cancer. Study at large: A strong correlation was found between TCR transcript counts in tumor regions and a T cell module score derived from matched bulk RNA-seq. The average appearance count of each unique TCR and UMI combination in raw reads was more than 9.5. Study results and caveats: Counts of expanded intratumoral alpha and beta TCRs tracked tumor mutation counts.

Germline loops: CDR1 SGHRS, CDR2 YFSETQ. The germline V and J ends were trimmed by 0 bases and 0 bases, with 3 bases remaining between them. The CDR3 totals 14 residues. This chain links TRBV5-1 with TRBJ1-4; D is undetermined. The TCR sequence derives from a male donor with early-stage non-small cell lung cancer. The input for sequencing was lung tumor tissue, taken at surgery. CDR3 protein: CASSLGTTNEKLFF. In DNA, the CDR3 is TGCGCCAGCAGCTTGGGGACAACTAATGAAAAACTGTTTTTT.